This T cell receptor (beta chain) was documented in a study of T cell responses to AZD1222 COVID-19 vaccine. Sequenced by immunoSEQ multiplex PCR; TCRdb stores in-frame clones only, minus some. The sample shows over 20,000 clones, 88% of them seen only once. Germline CDR1 is MNHEY and CDR2 is SVGEGT. Trimming took off 6 bases at V and 5 bases at J, with 19 bases between the two ends. This CDR3 is built from 15 residues. This sample comprised peripheral blood, obtained 28 days after the second AZD1222 dose. The source of this sequence is an adult who received the AZD1222 COVID-19 vaccine. The chain links TRBV6-2 or TRBV6-3 to TRBJ2-5, with D possibly matching TRBD2 (6 bases). The CDR3 nucleotides read TGTGCCAGCAGGCCTGCGGGACCAGCATCGGAGACCCAGTACTTC. This translates into CASRPAGPASETQYF.